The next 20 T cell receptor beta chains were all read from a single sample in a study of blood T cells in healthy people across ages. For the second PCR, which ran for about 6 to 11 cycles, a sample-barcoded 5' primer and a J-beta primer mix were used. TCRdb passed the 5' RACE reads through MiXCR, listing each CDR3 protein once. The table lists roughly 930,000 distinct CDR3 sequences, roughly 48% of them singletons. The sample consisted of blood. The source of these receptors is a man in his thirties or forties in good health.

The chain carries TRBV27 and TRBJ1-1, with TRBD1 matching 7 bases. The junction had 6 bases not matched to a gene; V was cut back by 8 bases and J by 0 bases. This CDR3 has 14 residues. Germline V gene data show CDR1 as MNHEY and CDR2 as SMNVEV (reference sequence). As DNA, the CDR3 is TGTGCCAGCGGGGAGACAGGGATGAACACTGAAGCTTTCTTT. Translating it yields CASGETGMNTEAFF.

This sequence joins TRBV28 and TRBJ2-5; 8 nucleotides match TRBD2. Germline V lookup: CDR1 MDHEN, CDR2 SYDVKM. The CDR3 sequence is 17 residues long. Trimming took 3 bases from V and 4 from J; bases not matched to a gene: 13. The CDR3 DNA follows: TGTGCCAGCAGTTTTGAAACCCCAGCGGGGGTTGGAGAGACCCAGTACTTC. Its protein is CASSFETPAGVGETQYF.

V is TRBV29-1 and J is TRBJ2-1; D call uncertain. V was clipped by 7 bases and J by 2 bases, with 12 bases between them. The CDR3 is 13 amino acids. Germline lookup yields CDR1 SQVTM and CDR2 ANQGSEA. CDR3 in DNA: TGCAGCGCTAGACATGGAGCCTACAATGAGCAGTTCTTC. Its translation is CSARHGAYNEQFF.

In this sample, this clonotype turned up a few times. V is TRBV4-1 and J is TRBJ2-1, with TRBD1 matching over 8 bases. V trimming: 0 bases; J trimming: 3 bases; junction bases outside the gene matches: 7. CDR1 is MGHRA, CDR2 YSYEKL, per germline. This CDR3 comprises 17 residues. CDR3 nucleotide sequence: TGCGCCAGCAGCCAAGATCTGGGCAGGGGGCTCTACAATGAGCAGTTCTTC. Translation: CASSQDLGRGLYNEQFF.

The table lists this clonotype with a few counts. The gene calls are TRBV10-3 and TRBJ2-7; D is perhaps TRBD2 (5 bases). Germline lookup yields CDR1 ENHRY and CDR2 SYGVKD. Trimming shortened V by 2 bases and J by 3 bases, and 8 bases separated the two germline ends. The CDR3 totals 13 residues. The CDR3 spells CAISEAGRYEQYF. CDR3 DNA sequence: TGTGCCATCAGTGAGGCGGGCCGCTACGAGCAGTACTTC.

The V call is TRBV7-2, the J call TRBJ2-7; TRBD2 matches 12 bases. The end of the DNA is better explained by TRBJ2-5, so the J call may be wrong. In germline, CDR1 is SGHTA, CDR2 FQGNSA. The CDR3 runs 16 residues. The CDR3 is CASSLDIASGGGTQYF. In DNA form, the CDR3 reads TGTGCCAGCAGCTTAGACATAGCTAGCGGGGGGGGGACCCAGTACTTC.

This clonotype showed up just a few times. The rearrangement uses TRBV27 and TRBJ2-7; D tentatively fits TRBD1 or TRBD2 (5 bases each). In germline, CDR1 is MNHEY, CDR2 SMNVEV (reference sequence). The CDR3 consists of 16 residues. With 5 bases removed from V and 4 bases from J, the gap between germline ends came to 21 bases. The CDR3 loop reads CASSPTRDGGLYEQYF. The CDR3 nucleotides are TGTGCCAGCAGTCCAACTCGGGACGGCGGTTTGTACGAGCAGTACTTC.

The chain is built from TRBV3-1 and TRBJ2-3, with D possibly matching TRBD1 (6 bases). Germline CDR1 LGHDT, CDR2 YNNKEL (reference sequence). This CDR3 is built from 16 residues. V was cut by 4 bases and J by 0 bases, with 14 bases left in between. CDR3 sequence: CASSPSGTTSTDTQYF. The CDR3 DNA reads TGTGCCAGCAGCCCCTCCGGGACAACGAGCACAGATACGCAGTATTTT.

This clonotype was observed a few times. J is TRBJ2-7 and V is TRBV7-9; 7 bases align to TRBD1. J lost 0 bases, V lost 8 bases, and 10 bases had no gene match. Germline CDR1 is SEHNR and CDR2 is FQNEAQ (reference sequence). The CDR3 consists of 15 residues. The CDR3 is CASLSHRDSSYEQYF. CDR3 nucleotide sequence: TGTGCCAGCCTTTCCCACCGGGACAGCTCCTACGAGCAGTACTTC.

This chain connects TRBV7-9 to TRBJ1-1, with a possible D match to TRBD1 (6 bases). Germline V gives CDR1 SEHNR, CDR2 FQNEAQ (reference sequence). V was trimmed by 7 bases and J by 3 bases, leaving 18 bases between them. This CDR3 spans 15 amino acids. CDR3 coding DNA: TGTGCCAGCAAACTAGGGGGGGCCGTGGACACTGAAGCTTTCTTT. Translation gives CASKLGGAVDTEAFF.

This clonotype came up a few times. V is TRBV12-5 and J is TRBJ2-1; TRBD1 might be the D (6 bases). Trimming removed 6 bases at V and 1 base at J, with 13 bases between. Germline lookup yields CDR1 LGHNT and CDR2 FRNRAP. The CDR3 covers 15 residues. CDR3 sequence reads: CASGQWGRSYNEQFF. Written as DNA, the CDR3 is TGTGCTAGTGGACAGTGGGGGCGGTCCTACAATGAGCAGTTCTTC.

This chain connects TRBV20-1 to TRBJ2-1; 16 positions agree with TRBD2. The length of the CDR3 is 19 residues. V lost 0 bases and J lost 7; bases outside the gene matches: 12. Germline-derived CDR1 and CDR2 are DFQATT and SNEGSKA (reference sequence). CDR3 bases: TGCAGTGCTAGAGATCAAGGGACTAGCGGGGGGGCATCGTGGAATGAGCAGTTCTTC. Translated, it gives CSARDQGTSGGASWNEQFF.

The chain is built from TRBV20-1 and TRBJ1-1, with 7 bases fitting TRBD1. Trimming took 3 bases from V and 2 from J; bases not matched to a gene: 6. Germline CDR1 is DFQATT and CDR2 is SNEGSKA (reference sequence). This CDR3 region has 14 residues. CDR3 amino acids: CSASRRQGNTEAFF. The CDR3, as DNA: TGCAGTGCTAGCCGTAGACAGGGTAACACTGAAGCTTTCTTT.

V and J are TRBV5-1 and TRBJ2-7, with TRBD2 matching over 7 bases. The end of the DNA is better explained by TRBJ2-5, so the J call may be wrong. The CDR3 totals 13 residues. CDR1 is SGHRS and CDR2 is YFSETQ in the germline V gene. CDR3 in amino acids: CASTFGGGKTQYF. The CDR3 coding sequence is TGCGCCAGCACCTTTGGCGGGGGAAAGACCCAGTACTTC.

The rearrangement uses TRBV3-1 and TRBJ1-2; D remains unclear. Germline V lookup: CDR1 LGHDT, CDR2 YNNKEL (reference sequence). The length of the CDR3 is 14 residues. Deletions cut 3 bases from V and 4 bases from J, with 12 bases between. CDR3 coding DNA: TGTGCCAGCAGCCACCTCACCTCTTTCTATGGCTACACCTTC. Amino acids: CASSHLTSFYGYTF.

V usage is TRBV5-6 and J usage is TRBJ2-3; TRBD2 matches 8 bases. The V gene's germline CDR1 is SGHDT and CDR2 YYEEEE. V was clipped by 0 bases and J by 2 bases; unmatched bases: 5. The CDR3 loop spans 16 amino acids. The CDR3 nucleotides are TGTGCCAGCAGCTTGGAGTTCGGGGGGGTCACAGATACGCAGTATTTT. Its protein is CASSLEFGGVTDTQYF.

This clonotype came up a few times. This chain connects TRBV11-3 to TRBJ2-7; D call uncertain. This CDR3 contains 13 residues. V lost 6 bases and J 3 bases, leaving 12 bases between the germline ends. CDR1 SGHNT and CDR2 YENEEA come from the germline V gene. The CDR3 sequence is CASRDGESYEQYF. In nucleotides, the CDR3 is TGTGCCAGCAGAGATGGGGAAAGCTACGAGCAGTACTTC.

The CDR3 reads CASRTARGARTTEAFF. In nucleotides, the CDR3 is TGTGCCAGCAGAACCGCGAGGGGGGCGCGGACCACTGAAGCTTTCTTT. The rearrangement links TRBV12-3 or TRBV12-4 to TRBJ1-1, with a weak D call TRBD1 (6 bases). CDR3 length: 16 residues. The V gene lost 6 bases and the J gene lost 4 bases, with 21 bases spanning the gap.

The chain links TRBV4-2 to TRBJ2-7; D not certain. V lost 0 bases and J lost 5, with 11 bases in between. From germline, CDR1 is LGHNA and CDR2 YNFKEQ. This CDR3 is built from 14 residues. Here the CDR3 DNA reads TGTGCCAGCAGCCAAGATCAAGTGAGCGACGAGCAGTACTTC. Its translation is CASSQDQVSDEQYF.

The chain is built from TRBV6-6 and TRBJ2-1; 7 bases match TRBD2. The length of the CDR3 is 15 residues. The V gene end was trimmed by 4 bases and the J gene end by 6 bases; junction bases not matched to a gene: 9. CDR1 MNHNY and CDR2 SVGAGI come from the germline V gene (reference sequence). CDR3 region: CASSWPPGGGNEQFF. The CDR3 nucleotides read TGTGCCAGCAGTTGGCCTCCAGGCGGGGGCAATGAGCAGTTCTTC.